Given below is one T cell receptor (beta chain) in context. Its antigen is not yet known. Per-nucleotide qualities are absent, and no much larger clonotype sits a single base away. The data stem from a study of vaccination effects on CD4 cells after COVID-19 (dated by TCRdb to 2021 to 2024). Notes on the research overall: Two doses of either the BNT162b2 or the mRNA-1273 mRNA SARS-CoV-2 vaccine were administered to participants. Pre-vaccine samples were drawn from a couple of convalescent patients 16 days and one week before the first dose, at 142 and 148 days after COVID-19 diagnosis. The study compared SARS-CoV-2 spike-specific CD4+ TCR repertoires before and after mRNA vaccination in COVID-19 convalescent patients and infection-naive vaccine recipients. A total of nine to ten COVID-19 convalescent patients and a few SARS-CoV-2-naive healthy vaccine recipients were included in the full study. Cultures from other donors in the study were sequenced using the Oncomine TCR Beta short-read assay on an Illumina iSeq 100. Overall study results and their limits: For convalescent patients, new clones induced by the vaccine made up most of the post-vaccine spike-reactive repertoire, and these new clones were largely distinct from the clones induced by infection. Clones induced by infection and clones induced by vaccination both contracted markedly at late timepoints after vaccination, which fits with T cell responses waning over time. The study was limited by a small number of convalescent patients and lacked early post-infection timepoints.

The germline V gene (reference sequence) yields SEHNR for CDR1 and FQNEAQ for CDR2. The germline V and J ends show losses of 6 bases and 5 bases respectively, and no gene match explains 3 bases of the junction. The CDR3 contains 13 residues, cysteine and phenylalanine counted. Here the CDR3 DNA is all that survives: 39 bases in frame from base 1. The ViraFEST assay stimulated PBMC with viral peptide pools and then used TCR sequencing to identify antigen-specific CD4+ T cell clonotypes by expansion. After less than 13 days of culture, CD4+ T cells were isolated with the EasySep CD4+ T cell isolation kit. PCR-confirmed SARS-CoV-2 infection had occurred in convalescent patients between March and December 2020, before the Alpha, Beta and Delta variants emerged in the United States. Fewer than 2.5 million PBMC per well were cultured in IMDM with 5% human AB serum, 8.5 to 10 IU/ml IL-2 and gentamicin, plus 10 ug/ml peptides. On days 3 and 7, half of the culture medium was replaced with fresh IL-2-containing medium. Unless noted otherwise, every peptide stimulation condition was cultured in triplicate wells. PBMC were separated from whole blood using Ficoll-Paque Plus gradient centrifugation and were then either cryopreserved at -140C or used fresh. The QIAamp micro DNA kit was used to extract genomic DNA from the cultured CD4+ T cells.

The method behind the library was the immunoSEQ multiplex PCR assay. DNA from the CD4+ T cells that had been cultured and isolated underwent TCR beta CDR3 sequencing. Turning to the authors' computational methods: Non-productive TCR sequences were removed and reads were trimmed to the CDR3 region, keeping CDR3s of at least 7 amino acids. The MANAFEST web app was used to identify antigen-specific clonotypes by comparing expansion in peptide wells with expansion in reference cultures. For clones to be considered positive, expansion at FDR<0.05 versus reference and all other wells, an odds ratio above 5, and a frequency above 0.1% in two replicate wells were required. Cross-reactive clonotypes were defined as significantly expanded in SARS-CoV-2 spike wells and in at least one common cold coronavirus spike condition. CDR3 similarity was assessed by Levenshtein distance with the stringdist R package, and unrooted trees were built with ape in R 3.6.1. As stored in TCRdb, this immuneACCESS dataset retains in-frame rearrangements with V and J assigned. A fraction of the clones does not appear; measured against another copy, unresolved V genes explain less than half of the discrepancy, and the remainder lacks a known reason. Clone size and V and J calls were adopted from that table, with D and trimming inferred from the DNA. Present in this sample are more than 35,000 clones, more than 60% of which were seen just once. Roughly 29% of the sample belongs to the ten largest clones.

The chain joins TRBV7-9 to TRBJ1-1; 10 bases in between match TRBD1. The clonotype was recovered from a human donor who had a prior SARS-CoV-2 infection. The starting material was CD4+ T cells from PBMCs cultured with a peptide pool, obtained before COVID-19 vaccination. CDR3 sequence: CASRGQGTTEAFF. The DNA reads TGTGCCAGCAGGGGACAGGGGACAACTGAAGCTTTCTTT.